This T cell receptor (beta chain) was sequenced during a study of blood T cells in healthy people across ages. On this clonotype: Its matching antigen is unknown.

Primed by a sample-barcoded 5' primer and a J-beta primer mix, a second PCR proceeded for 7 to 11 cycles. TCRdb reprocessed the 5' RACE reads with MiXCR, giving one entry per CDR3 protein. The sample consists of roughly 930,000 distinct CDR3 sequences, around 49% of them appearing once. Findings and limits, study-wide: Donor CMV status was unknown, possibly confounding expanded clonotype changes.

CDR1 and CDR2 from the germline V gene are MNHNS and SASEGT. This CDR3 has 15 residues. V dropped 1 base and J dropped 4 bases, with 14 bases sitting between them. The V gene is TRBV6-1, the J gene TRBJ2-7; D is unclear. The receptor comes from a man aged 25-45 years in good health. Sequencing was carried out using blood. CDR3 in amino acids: CASSEGRSPSYEQYF. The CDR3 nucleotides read TGTGCCAGCAGTGAAGGACGGTCCCCTTCATACGAGCAGTACTTC.